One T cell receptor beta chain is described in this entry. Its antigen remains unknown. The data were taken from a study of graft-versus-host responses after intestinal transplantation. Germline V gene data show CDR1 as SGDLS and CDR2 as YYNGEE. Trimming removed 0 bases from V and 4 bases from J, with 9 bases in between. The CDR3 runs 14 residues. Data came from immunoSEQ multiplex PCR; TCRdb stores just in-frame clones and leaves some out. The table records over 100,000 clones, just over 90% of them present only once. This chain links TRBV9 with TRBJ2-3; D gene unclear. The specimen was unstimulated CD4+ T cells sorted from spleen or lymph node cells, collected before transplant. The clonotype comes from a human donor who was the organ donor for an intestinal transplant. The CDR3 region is CASSVGGIADTQYF. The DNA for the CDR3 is TGTGCCAGCAGCGTAGGTGGGATTGCAGATACGCAGTATTTT.